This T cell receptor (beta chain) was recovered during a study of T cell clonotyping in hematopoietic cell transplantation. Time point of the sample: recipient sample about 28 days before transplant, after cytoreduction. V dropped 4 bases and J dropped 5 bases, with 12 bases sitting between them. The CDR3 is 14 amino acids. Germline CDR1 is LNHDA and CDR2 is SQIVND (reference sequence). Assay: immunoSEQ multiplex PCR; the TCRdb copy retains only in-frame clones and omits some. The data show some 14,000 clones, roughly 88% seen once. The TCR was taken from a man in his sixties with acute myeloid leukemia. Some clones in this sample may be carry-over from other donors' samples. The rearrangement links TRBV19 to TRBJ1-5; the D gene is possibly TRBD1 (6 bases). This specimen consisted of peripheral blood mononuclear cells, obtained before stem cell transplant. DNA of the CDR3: TGTGCCAGTAGTACCCAGGGGCAAGATCAGCCCCAGCATTTT. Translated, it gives CASSTQGQDQPQHF.